The source of this T cell receptor (beta chain) is a study of cytomegalovirus exposure and HLA in healthy donors. Background on the study: There were 100 million to 120 million unique TCR beta sequences, drawn from approximately 190 million T cells, in an earlier analysis.

This CDR3 is built from 16 residues. V was pared by 4 bases and J by 5 bases, with 20 bases between. Germline assignment: CDR1 MRHNA and CDR2 SNTAGT. The PCR contained 60 Vbeta and 13 Jbeta primers. Sequenced by immunoSEQ multiplex PCR; TCRdb stores in-frame clones only, minus some. The sample consists of some 190,000 clones, about 87% of them appearing once. The receptor was derived from a woman aged 18 to 35 in good health and CMV-seronegative. The chain couples TRBV6-4 to TRBJ1-2; D call uncertain. The material sequenced was PBMCs. The CDR3 nucleotides read TGTGCCAGCAGTGCATCAGCCGGCGGGAGCTTATATGGCTACACCTTC. This gives the protein CASSASAGGSLYGYTF.